Shown below are 27 T cell receptor beta chains from a single sample sequenced in a study of T cells in Graves' hyperthyroidism and ophthalmopathy. RNA transcripts served as the template for amplifying TCR beta CDR3 regions. HTBI primers were used for first-round RT-PCR of the TCR CDR3. TCRdb reprocessed the multiplex PCR reads via MiXCR and lists one record per CDR3 protein. The data contain some 500,000 distinct CDR3 sequences, about 16% of them seen just once; the ten biggest clones take up about 29%. Material: blood. The receptor set was obtained from a woman aged 25-40 years with Graves' ophthalmopathy.

This clonotype has more than one count but fewer than ten. This rearrangement joins TRBV7-9 to TRBJ1-6; 7 bases align to TRBD1. The CDR3 totals 14 residues. The germline gives CDR1 SEHNR, CDR2 FQNEAQ (reference sequence). Trimming cost V 7 bases and J 6 bases; bases outside gene matches: 6. The CDR3 region is CASTVGQSNSPLHF. The DNA for the CDR3 is TGTGCCAGCACCGTGGGACAGAGTAATTCACCCCTCCACTTT.

J is TRBJ2-1 and V is TRBV5-6, with 12 bases fitting TRBD2. V shed 4 bases and J 7 bases; nucleotides not matched to a gene: 12. Looked up from germline, CDR1 is SGHDT and CDR2 is YYEEEE. There are 17 residues in the CDR3. CDR3 sequence reads: CASSEGTSGSLRNEQFF. The CDR3 nucleotides read TGTGCCAGCAGCGAGGGGACTAGCGGGTCATTGAGGAATGAGCAGTTCTTC.

Only a few counts were recorded for this clonotype. The chain has TRBV6-1 and TRBJ2-7, with 11 bases aligning to TRBD1. The CDR3 has 15 residues. J gave up 8 bases and V 5 bases, and 11 bases lay outside the gene matches. The germline CDR1 and CDR2 sequences are MNHNS and SASEGT. In nucleotides, the CDR3 is TGTGCCAGCAGTACGCCGGGGACAGGGGGAATTCAGCAGTACTTC. Amino acids: CASSTPGTGGIQQYF.

The chain employs TRBV7-2 and TRBJ1-4; D not certain. The CDR3 has 14 residues. V was clipped by 3 bases and J by 5 bases, with 10 bases between them. The germline V gene encodes CDR1 SGHTA and CDR2 FQGNSA. CDR3 in amino acids: CASSFILGNEKLFF. CDR3 DNA: TGTGCCAGCAGCTTTATTTTGGGAAATGAAAAACTGTTTTTT. The full variable domain, its missing parts supplied by reference TRBV7-2 and TRBJ1-4, is GAGVSQSPSNKVTEKGKDVELRCDPISGHTALYWYRQSLGQGLEFLIYFQGNSAPDKSGLPSDRFSAERTGGSVSTLTIQRTQQEDSAVYLCASSFILGNEKLFFGSGTQLSVL.

This clonotype appeared many times. The V and J genes are TRBV30 and TRBJ2-5; the D gene is possibly TRBD2 (5 bases). Looked up from germline, CDR1 is GTSNPN and CDR2 is SVGIG (reference sequence). Trimming took off 6 bases at V and 2 bases at J, with 19 bases between the two ends. The CDR3 runs 15 residues. The CDR3 region has the DNA TGTGCCTGCCATTCACCGGGGTGGGTACAAGAGACCCAGTACTTC. Protein sequence: CACHSPGWVQETQYF.

The V call is TRBV7-9, the J call TRBJ2-3, with 9 bases that match TRBD2. The CDR3 has 14 residues. Per germline, CDR1 SEHNR and CDR2 FQNEAQ (reference sequence). Trimming at V came to 8 bases and at J to 6 bases, leaving 9 bases not matched to a gene. The CDR3 DNA sequence: TGTGCCAGCGGAGACACTAGCGGGTACGATACGCAGTATTTT. The encoded protein is CASGDTSGYDTQYF.

This clonotype was seen repeatedly, ten times or more. The rearrangement joins TRBV2 to TRBJ1-4; 7 bases match TRBD1. V was pared by 6 bases and J by 4 bases, with 11 bases of the junction left unmatched. This CDR3 has 16 residues. Per germline, CDR1 SNHLY and CDR2 FYNNEI. The CDR3 protein is CASSPGDRGLNEKLFF. DNA of the CDR3: TGTGCCAGCAGCCCGGGGGACAGAGGCCTTAATGAAAAACTGTTTTTT.

This clonotype was observed a few times. The rearrangement uses TRBV6-2 or TRBV6-3 and TRBJ2-4; 11 bases are a match to TRBD2. V shed 6 bases and J 3 bases; nucleotides not matched to a gene: 7. Germline V gene data show CDR1 as MNHEY and CDR2 as SVGEGT. The CDR3 extends over 16 amino acids. The CDR3 protein is CASSSLAGEDKNIQYF. DNA for the CDR3: TGTGCCAGCAGCTCACTAGCGGGAGAAGACAAAAACATTCAGTACTTC.

This rearrangement joins TRBV10-3 to TRBJ1-2; TRBD1 matches at 10 bases. The V and J ends lost 2 bases and 6 bases, in that order; junction bases with no gene match: 6. This CDR3 region has 15 residues. Germline V gives CDR1 ENHRY, CDR2 SYGVKD. The CDR3 coding sequence is TGTGCCATCAGTGAGGCCGGACAGGGGGTGGATGGCTACACCTTC. This gives the protein CAISEAGQGVDGYTF.

This clonotype was counted a few times. The rearrangement uses TRBV6-1 and TRBJ2-6; D perhaps matches TRBD1 (5 bases). Germline V gene lookup returns CDR1 MNHNS and CDR2 SASEGT. The CDR3 is 18 residues long. The ends were cut back, 5 bases at V and 0 bases at J, with 17 bases in the middle. This chain's CDR3 is CASSYFGHGSSGANVLTF. Here the CDR3 DNA reads TGTGCCAGCAGTTATTTCGGACATGGAAGCTCTGGGGCCAACGTCCTGACTTTC.

This clonotype turned up a few times. This chain links TRBV6-1 with TRBJ2-7; no clear D gene. V shed 7 bases and J shed 3 bases, with 22 bases lying between them. The CDR3 totals 16 residues. Germline lookup yields CDR1 MNHNS and CDR2 SASEGT. CDR3 sequence (DNA): TGTGCCAGCATATCTTCGCTAAGGGTGAAATACTACGAGCAGTACTTC. It encodes CASISSLRVKYYEQYF.

There are a few counts of this clonotype. The chain carries TRBV6-6 and TRBJ2-3; TRBD2 aligns across 8 bases. This CDR3 has 20 residues. Germline V gene data show CDR1 as MNHNY and CDR2 as SVGAGI (reference sequence). V trimming: 0 bases; J trimming: 4 bases; junction bases outside the gene matches: 18. CDR3 sequence (DNA): TGTGCCAGCAGTTACTCTACGAGCGGGGGCAAAGGGGTAGGGGCAGATACGCAGTATTTT. Residues: CASSYSTSGGKGVGADTQYF.

The table lists this clonotype with a count of one. CDR3 residues: CASSYSAATNEKLFF. DNA for the CDR3: TGTGCCAGCAGCTACTCGGCGGCAACTAATGAAAAACTGTTTTTT. V is TRBV7-2 and J is TRBJ1-4; D gene ambiguous. V was cut by 4 bases and J by 0 bases, with 9 bases left in between. The CDR3 totals 15 residues. From germline, CDR1 is SGHTA and CDR2 FQGNSA.

The table lists this clonotype with many counts. The chain recombines TRBV11-3 with TRBJ2-2; tentatively, D is TRBD1 (5 bases). V lost 1 base and J lost 1, with 13 bases in between. The CDR3 length is 17 residues. Germline lookup yields CDR1 SGHNT and CDR2 YENEEA. The CDR3 bases are TGTGCCAGCAGCTTAGGGGGCTGGGCCAAGAACACCGGGGAGCTGTTTTTT. This codes for CASSLGGWAKNTGELFF.

This clonotype has more than one count but fewer than ten. The chain recombines TRBV10-3 with TRBJ2-6, with TRBD1 as a possible D gene (5 bases). The CDR3 totals 16 residues. Germline lookup yields CDR1 ENHRY and CDR2 SYGVKD. The V end lost 0 bases, the J end lost 10 bases, and 16 bases lay between the germline ends. CDR3 residues: CAISESGLSQGNVLTF. The CDR3 bases are TGTGCCATCAGTGAGTCGGGCCTCTCTCAGGGAAACGTCCTGACTTTC.

This clonotype occurred many times. CDR3 sequence: CASSPVRQGYGYTF. CDR3 nucleotide sequence: TGTGCCAGCAGCCCAGTTAGACAGGGATATGGCTACACCTTC. The V gene is TRBV11-2, the J gene TRBJ1-2, with TRBD1 matching 7 bases. The CDR3 runs 14 residues. V lost 5 bases, J lost 5 bases, and 8 bases stayed unmatched. Germline-derived CDR1 and CDR2 are SGHAT and FQNNGV. The complete variable domain, with remaining parts taken from reference TRBV11-2 and TRBJ1-2, reads EAGVAQSPRYKIIEKRQSVAFWCNPISGHATLYWYQQILGQGPKLLIQFQNNGVVDDSQLPKDRFSAERLKGVDSTLKIQPAKLEDSAVYLCASSPVRQGYGYTFGSGTRLTVV.

This clonotype occurred many times. The chain combines TRBV6-1 with TRBJ1-5, with a possible D match to TRBD1 (6 bases). Germline V CDR1 and CDR2: MNHNS, SASEGT. The CDR3 consists of 15 residues. V gave up 4 bases and J gave up 6 bases, with 16 bases separating them. This CDR3 is CASSGGTGASQPQHF. CDR3 sequence (DNA): TGTGCCAGCAGTGGAGGGACGGGGGCTAGTCAGCCCCAGCATTTT.

The chain couples TRBV12-3 or TRBV12-4 to TRBJ2-3; 9 positions match TRBD2. The CDR3 has 13 amino acids. Trimming took 10 bases from V and 4 from J; bases not matched to a gene: 6. As DNA, the CDR3 is TGTGCCAATACAGCGGGAGGTTCAGATACGCAGTATTTT. Translation gives CANTAGGSDTQYF.

This chain connects TRBV7-2 to TRBJ1-5; the D gene is possibly TRBD1 (5 bases). Trimming took off 5 bases at V and 5 bases at J, with 19 bases between the two ends. Germline V gene data show CDR1 as SGHTA and CDR2 as FQGNSA. The CDR3 is 16 residues long. The CDR3 sequence is CASSRWGGKIDQPQHF. Written as DNA, the CDR3 is TGTGCCAGCAGCCGCTGGGGCGGAAAAATCGATCAGCCCCAGCATTTT.

This clonotype occurred many times. The V gene is TRBV4-3, the J gene TRBJ1-2; D is perhaps TRBD1 (5 bases). The CDR3 contains 16 residues. Germline V gene lookup returns CDR1 LGHNA and CDR2 YSLEER. The germline V and J ends were trimmed by 0 bases and 5 bases, with 16 bases remaining between them. This CDR3 reads CASSQDPTALLYGYTF. In DNA, the CDR3 is TGCGCCAGCAGCCAAGATCCGACAGCTCTGCTATATGGCTACACCTTC.

This chain connects TRBV12-5 to TRBJ2-1, with 7 bases matching TRBD2. The J segment lost 2 bases and the V segment lost 3 bases, leaving 13 bases of the junction unmatched. Germline V gives CDR1 LGHNT, CDR2 FRNRAP. The length of the CDR3 is 18 residues. CDR3 coding DNA: TGTGCTAGTGGTTTAACCTTGTCGAGCGGGGAAACCTACAATGAGCAGTTCTTC. Translating it yields CASGLTLSSGETYNEQFF.

J is TRBJ2-5 and V is TRBV10-3; 7 bases match TRBD1. CDR1 and CDR2 (germline): ENHRY, SYGVKD. Trimming removed 2 bases from V and 4 bases from J; junction bases left unmatched: 10. The CDR3 runs 16 residues. The CDR3 protein is CAISEIGRQGSETQYF. The CDR3 DNA is TGTGCCATCAGTGAGATTGGGAGACAGGGCTCAGAGACCCAGTACTTC.

This rearrangement joins TRBV7-8 to TRBJ2-1, with 12 positions matching TRBD2. Germline CDR1 SGHVS, CDR2 FQNEAQ. Trimming removed 2 bases from V and 7 bases from J; junction bases left unmatched: 9. The CDR3 length is 17 residues. CDR3 residues: CASSLTVTSGSVNEQFF. DNA of the CDR3: TGTGCCAGCAGCTTAACCGTGACTAGCGGGAGTGTTAATGAGCAGTTCTTC.

This clonotype was counted between two and nine times. This chain joins TRBV15 and TRBJ2-1; no definite D call. The germline V gene encodes CDR1 LNHNV and CDR2 YYDKDF (reference sequence). The ends were cut back, 0 bases at V and 0 bases at J, with 9 bases in the middle. CDR3 size: 16 residues. The CDR3 DNA follows: TGTGCCACCAGCAGAGATACCCTGAGCTCCTACAATGAGCAGTTCTTC. This encodes CATSRDTLSSYNEQFF.

This clonotype was picked up many times. The genes are TRBV11-2 and TRBJ2-1; 7 nucleotides match TRBD2. CDR1 and CDR2 from the germline V gene are SGHAT and FQNNGV. The CDR3 has 15 residues. The J segment lost 6 bases and the V segment lost 3 bases, leaving 8 bases of the junction unmatched. This CDR3 is CASSLGGSLSNEQFF. CDR3 nucleotide sequence: TGTGCCAGCAGCTTGGGCGGGAGTCTTTCCAATGAGCAGTTCTTC.

The rearrangement links TRBV10-2 to TRBJ2-3; 10 bases agree with TRBD2. After removal of 7 bases from V and 0 bases from J, the junction contained 19 bases not matched to a gene. The germline CDR1 and CDR2 sequences are WSHSY and SAAADI. This CDR3 has 20 amino acids. The chain's CDR3 is CASTPTSKAGGRWSTDTQYF. The CDR3 nucleotides read TGCGCCAGCACCCCAACCTCTAAAGCGGGAGGGCGATGGAGCACAGATACGCAGTATTTT.

Ten or more counts support this clonotype. The rearrangement joins TRBV7-2 to TRBJ2-7; D unclear. V was pared by 6 bases and J by 2 bases, with 5 bases between. Looked up from germline, CDR1 is SGHTA and CDR2 is FQGNSA. The CDR3 has 11 amino acids. As DNA, the CDR3 is TGTGCCAGCAGTAATGCCTACGAGCAGTACTTC. This gives the protein CASSNAYEQYF.